This entry features one T cell receptor (beta chain) sequence. Primers included in the PCR were 60 Vbeta and 13 Jbeta primers. Clones were sequenced by immunoSEQ multiplex PCR, and TCRdb holds only the in-frame ones, with some missing. Among about 120,000 clones, around 76% were seen once, and the ten largest hold over 25%. The data stem from a study of cytomegalovirus exposure and HLA in healthy donors. The V end lost 6 bases, the J end lost 7 bases, and 24 bases lay between the germline ends. From germline, CDR1 is SGHTA and CDR2 FQGNSA. The CDR3 extends over 17 amino acids. The rearrangement links TRBV7-2 to TRBJ1-4; tentatively, D is TRBD1 (6 bases). This receptor was taken from a man aged 55 to 69 in good health and CMV-seropositive. The sequenced material came from PBMCs. CDR3 sequence reads: CASSDLGQAGGGEKLFF. The CDR3 DNA sequence: TGTGCCAGCAGTGACCTAGGCCAGGCGGGGGGCGGTGAAAAACTGTTTTTT.